This T cell receptor beta chain was observed in a study of blood T cell repertoires in COVID-19 (dated by TCRdb to the early 2020s). For the study in its entirety: Samples from collaborators originated in the United States, Italy and Spain and spanned both the acute and convalescent phases of COVID-19. The prospective study material was composed of cDNA or gDNA derived from T cells, B-cell-depleted T cells, or PBMCs. The sample metadata nearly always contained a de-identified subject ID, COVID-19 status, age in years and sex. The dataset comprised deeply sampled blood TCRbeta repertoires from subjects exposed to, actively infected with, or recovered from COVID-19. The samples were drawn from two sources: the first 160 participants of the ongoing ImmuneRACE study, and fewer than 1,500 subjects contributed by 6 global collaborators. The repertoires were made available in a free public database intended to serve as a resource for research on the immune response to SARS-CoV-2. HLA class I and class II types, where available, came from metadata supplied by the sample provider rather than from assay-based typing.

This clone was seen just once. The antigen it recognizes is unknown. No base quality information exists; no much larger clone differs at one position. Collaborating institutions collected whole blood in K2EDTA tubes following their own protocols. Collaborator samples were shipped for TCRbeta analysis as frozen whole blood, isolated PBMCs, or DNA extracted from either sample type. The paper's findings and limits, for the study overall: Clinical and demographic metadata were provided uncurated, with the amount varying by source and participant.

TCRbeta CDR3 regions were amplified from genomic DNA using the immunoSEQ Assay, a bias-controlled multiplex PCR. The original methods were these. Within the assay, amplification of reference gene primers was used to estimate how many nucleated cells each sample contained. Sequence reads were collapsed and filtered to measure the absolute abundance of every unique TCRbeta CDR3 rearrangement. For each sample, productive Simpson clonality was calculated as the square root of Simpson's diversity index over productive rearrangements. TCRdb re-hosts the immuneACCESS table, in-frame sequences only. Its copies lack some clones; in the studies checked, an unresolved V gene accounts for under half of them, and the cause for the rest is not known. D and trimming come from the DNA, and the V and J calls and clone size come from that table. The sample table contains about 180,000 clones; only one count was recorded for roughly 85% of them. About 9.7% of the sample lies in the top ten.

The specimen was peripheral blood. The origin of this receptor is a man aged 50-60 years with active or convalescent COVID-19.

The nucleotides are TGTGCCAGCAGCGTAACACTCGGGACTCCAATCACCGGGGAGCTGTTTTTT. Its translation reads: CASSVTLGTPITGELFF. The chain couples TRBV9 to TRBJ2-2, with TRBD2 tentatively as D gene (6 bases match). V gives up 1 base and J gives up 4 bases, and the segment between their germline ends measures 17 bases. The CDR3 contains 17 residues, cysteine and phenylalanine counted. The kept DNA is CDR3 alone, 51 bases in frame from the first base. The germline V gene sets CDR1 to SGDLS and CDR2 to YYNGEE.